Presented here are 5 T cell receptor beta chains from one specimen sequenced in a study of T cell responses to AZD1222 COVID-19 vaccine. Method: immunoSEQ multiplex PCR; TCRdb's copy keeps in-frame clones and lacks some. The table has roughly 130,000 clones, 92% seen once. The sequencing used peripheral blood, collected on day 0 of AZD1222 vaccination. These receptors originate from an adult in good health.

The chain links TRBV28 to TRBJ1-2, with unresolved D. In germline, CDR1 is MDHEN, CDR2 SYDVKM. CDR3 length: 13 amino acids. V lost 6 bases and J 7 bases, leaving 15 bases between the germline ends. The CDR3 is CASRKGPWGGYTF. The CDR3 nucleotides are TGTGCCAGCAGAAAGGGCCCCTGGGGTGGCTACACCTTC.

The chain joins TRBV4-3 to TRBJ2-2, with a possible D match to TRBD1 (5 bases). V gave up 2 bases and J gave up 4 bases, with 14 bases separating them. The V gene's germline CDR1 is LGHNA and CDR2 YSLEER. This CDR3 is 16 amino acids long. The DNA of the CDR3 is TGCGCCAGCAGCCAAAGTTCCAGGGCGGTCACCGGGGAGCTGTTTTTT. Residues: CASSQSSRAVTGELFF.

The genes are TRBV2 and TRBJ2-3; 9 bases fit TRBD2. Germline-derived CDR1 and CDR2 are SNHLY and FYNNEI. V lost 5 bases and J lost 5; bases outside the gene matches: 8. The length of the CDR3 is 15 residues. The CDR3, as DNA: TGTGCCAGCAGTCCGCTAGCGGGGCCTTTAGATACGCAGTATTTT. It yields the protein CASSPLAGPLDTQYF.

The chain links TRBV5-1 to TRBJ1-1; D remains ambiguous. Germline V lookup: CDR1 SGHRS, CDR2 YFSETQ. The V gene lost 4 bases and the J gene lost 3 bases, with 7 bases spanning the gap. CDR3 length equals 12 residues. This CDR3 is CASSPEDTEAFF. CDR3 in DNA: TGCGCCAGCAGCCCGGAGGACACTGAAGCTTTCTTT.

The chain employs TRBV19 and TRBJ2-7; D may be TRBD1 or TRBD2 (5 bases each). Trimming pared 6 bases from V and 2 bases from J, leaving 17 bases between. The CDR3 is 15 amino acids. CDR1 and CDR2 from the germline V gene are LNHDA and SQIVND (reference sequence). The CDR3 nucleotides read TGTGCCAGTAGAGAAGCAGGGATGGAGGCCTACGAGCAGTACTTC. This encodes CASREAGMEAYEQYF.